Below, 29 T cell receptor beta chains from the same sample are listed, as sequenced in a study of shared clonotypes between healthy human individuals. Libraries were prepared by immunoSEQ multiplex PCR; TCRdb keeps only in-frame clonotypes and omits some of them. The sample carries 700,000 to 950,000 clones, just over 95% recorded once. Terminally differentiated effector memory CD45RA+ cells were left out of the naive CD8 fraction, which was CD45RO-negative and positively selected for CCR7. The sequencing input was naive CD8+ T cells sorted from blood. The receptors stem from a man aged 25 to 45 in good health.

The chain employs TRBV7-9 and TRBJ2-2; D is unresolved. The length of the CDR3 is 13 residues. CDR1 and CDR2 from the germline V gene are SEHNR and FQNEAQ (reference sequence). V lost 1 base, J lost 6 bases, and 6 bases lay in between. CDR3: CASSLEAAGELFF. CDR3 in DNA: TGTGCCAGCAGCTTAGAGGCCGCCGGGGAGCTGTTTTTT.

This sequence joins TRBV20-1 and TRBJ2-7; no definite D call. Per germline, CDR1 DFQATT and CDR2 SNEGSKA (reference sequence). This CDR3 comprises 9 residues. Trimming took 7 bases from V and 7 from J, leaving 8 bases between them. CDR3 sequence reads: CSVDGEQYF. CDR3 sequence (DNA): TGCAGTGTAGATGGGGAGCAGTACTTC.

As concerns this clone: Other nucleotide sequences from this sample produce the same CDR3. The gene calls are TRBV27 and TRBJ2-5; 11 positions agree with TRBD2. Germline assignment: CDR1 MNHEY and CDR2 SMNVEV (reference sequence). The CDR3 is made up of 14 amino acids. The J segment lost 4 bases and the V segment lost 2 bases, leaving 0 bases of the junction unmatched. The CDR3 sequence is CASSLLAGGETQYF. CDR3 bases: TGTGCCAGCAGTTTACTAGCGGGAGGAGAGACCCAGTACTTC.

The chain joins TRBV29-1 to TRBJ2-2; 12 nucleotides align to TRBD2. There are 15 residues in the CDR3. The J segment lost 4 bases and the V segment lost 7 bases, leaving 7 bases of the junction unmatched. Germline values: CDR1 SQVTM, CDR2 ANQGSEA. For the CDR3, the DNA is TGCAGCGCCAGACTAGCGGGAGTTGTCACCGGGGAGCTGTTTTTT. This translates into CSARLAGVVTGELFF.

This chain connects TRBV29-1 to TRBJ2-3, with 9 bases fitting TRBD2. Germline V lookup: CDR1 SQVTM, CDR2 ANQGSEA. The CDR3 contains 16 residues. Written as DNA, the CDR3 is TGCGGGGCGGGCAGGGGACTAGCCGCTAGCACAGATACGCAGTATTTT. Amino acids: CGAGRGLAASTDTQYF.

V usage is TRBV4-1 and J usage is TRBJ2-1; 7 bases agree with TRBD1. The CDR3 covers 15 residues. CDR1 and CDR2 from the germline V gene are MGHRA and YSYEKL. The junction had 12 bases not matched to a gene; V was cut back by 4 bases and J by 9 bases. Written as DNA, the CDR3 is TGCGCCAGCAGCCGGGAAGGGGGCAATATGGGTGAGCAGTTCTTC. Translated, it gives CASSREGGNMGEQFF.

This chain uses TRBV2 with TRBJ2-1; D is unclear. Trimming left V 8 bases short and J 4 bases short, with 9 bases between. The CDR3 runs 12 residues. The germline V gene has CDR1 SNHLY and CDR2 FYNNEI. Here the CDR3 DNA reads TGTGCCAGCCCTCTAGGTTACAATGAGCAGTTCTTC. Translation: CASPLGYNEQFF.

V gene TRBV4-3 combines with J gene TRBJ2-7; 12 positions match TRBD1. V was pared by 0 bases and J by 6 bases, with 6 bases of the junction left unmatched. The CDR3 extends over 16 amino acids. Per germline, CDR1 LGHNA and CDR2 YSLEER. CDR3 region: CASSQDGGQGASEQYF. The CDR3 nucleotides read TGCGCCAGCAGCCAAGATGGGGGACAGGGGGCTTCCGAGCAGTACTTC.

V and J are TRBV5-1 and TRBJ1-1; TRBD1 is a possible D gene (5 bases). The CDR3 is 13 amino acids. The ends were cut back, 4 bases at V and 4 bases at J, with 11 bases in the middle. Germline V gene data show CDR1 as SGHRS and CDR2 as YFSETQ. CDR3 nucleotides: TGCGCCAGCAGCCCGGACCAGGGCACTGAAGCTTTCTTT. Encoded protein: CASSPDQGTEAFF.

Details on this clone: The sample carries other DNA sequences with the same CDR3. The V gene is TRBV6-5, the J gene TRBJ2-7; D is unresolved. CDR3 length equals 14 residues. The germline CDR1 and CDR2 sequences are MNHEY and SVGAGI. Trimming cost V 4 bases and J 3 bases, with 13 bases left between them. The CDR3 DNA sequence: TGTGCCAGCAGTTCCTCCGGATTGTTCTACGAGCAGTACTTC. Its translation is CASSSSGLFYEQYF.

The chain couples TRBV10-3 to TRBJ2-1; a possible D gene is TRBD2 (5 bases). Germline V gives CDR1 ENHRY, CDR2 SYGVKD. CDR3 length: 14 residues. V was clipped by 0 bases and J by 10 bases, with 13 bases between them. This CDR3 is CAISESGGSVEQFF. The DNA of the CDR3 is TGTGCCATCAGTGAGTCTGGAGGATCGGTGGAGCAGTTCTTC.

V and J are TRBV6-5 and TRBJ2-2; 7 positions agree with TRBD2. V trimming: 3 bases; J trimming: 1 base; junction bases outside the gene matches: 5. This CDR3 comprises 16 residues. CDR1 MNHEY and CDR2 SVGAGI come from the germline V gene. The CDR3 here is CASSYVASGNTGELFF. The CDR3 DNA follows: TGTGCCAGCAGTTATGTGGCTAGCGGGAACACCGGGGAGCTGTTTTTT.

The chain joins TRBV15 to TRBJ2-1; 8 bases line up with TRBD2. Looked up from germline, CDR1 is LNHNV and CDR2 is YYDKDF (reference sequence). J gave up 4 bases and V 3 bases, and 5 bases lay outside the gene matches. The CDR3 is 15 residues long. The CDR3 nucleotides are TGTGCCACCAGCAGCCTAGCGGGCGGATACAATGAGCAGTTCTTC. This codes for CATSSLAGGYNEQFF.

V and J are TRBV18 and TRBJ1-5, with a tentative D call TRBD1 (5 bases). The germline V gene has CDR1 KGHSH and CDR2 LQKENI. V was clipped by 2 bases and J by 2 bases, with 7 bases between them. This CDR3 is built from 14 residues. CDR3 DNA sequence: TGTGCCAGCTCACCAGGGGCAGGCAATCAGCCCCAGCATTTT. It specifies CASSPGAGNQPQHF.

The chain is built from TRBV6-1 and TRBJ2-7; the D gene is possibly TRBD2 (5 bases). The length of the CDR3 is 15 residues. Trimming removed 0 bases from V and 3 bases from J, with 12 bases in between. The germline CDR1 and CDR2 sequences are MNHNS and SASEGT. CDR3 coding DNA: TGTGCCAGCAGTGAAGCGGGAGAATTCCTCTACGAGCAGTACTTC. Protein product: CASSEAGEFLYEQYF.

This sequence joins TRBV28 and TRBJ2-5; no reliable D call. Trimming took 5 bases from V and 3 from J, leaving 10 bases between them. Germline V gene lookup returns CDR1 MDHEN and CDR2 SYDVKM. The CDR3 extends over 13 amino acids. The CDR3 DNA is TGTGCCAGCAGTGGCCGGCCCGAAGAGACCCAGTACTTC. Translated, it gives CASSGRPEETQYF.

J is TRBJ2-7 and V is TRBV28; TRBD1 matches at 9 bases. The trim removed 1 base at V and 5 bases at J, leaving 6 bases unmatched. CDR1 is MDHEN and CDR2 is SYDVKM in the germline V gene. CDR3 length equals 15 residues. The CDR3 here is CASSLFGTGTHEQYF. The CDR3 nucleotides read TGTGCCAGCAGTTTATTTGGGACAGGGACCCACGAGCAGTACTTC.

The CDR3 nucleotides read TGTGCCAGCAGTGAAGTTCCAGGGAGAAACACCATATATTTT. It is translated as CASSEVPGRNTIYF. This chain links TRBV6-1 with TRBJ1-3; a weak D match, TRBD1 (5 bases). The germline V gene has CDR1 MNHNS and CDR2 SASEGT. This CDR3 has 14 amino acids. The V end was cut by 1 base, the J end by 5 bases, with 9 bases between.

A few counts support this clone. V and J are TRBV11-2 and TRBJ2-7, with 7 bases matching TRBD2. Germline CDR1 is SGHAT and CDR2 is FQNNGV. Germline trimming cut 0 bases from V and 2 bases from J; bases unmatched to any gene: 4. The CDR3 extends over 15 amino acids. This CDR3 reads CASSLDLADAYEQYF. The CDR3, as DNA: TGTGCCAGCAGCTTAGATCTAGCGGATGCCTACGAGCAGTACTTC.

The chain carries TRBV12-5 and TRBJ2-7, with D hard to call. From germline, CDR1 is LGHNT and CDR2 FRNRAP. Trimming removed 6 bases at V and 3 bases at J, with 6 bases between. This CDR3 contains 11 residues. The CDR3 spells CASGTIYEQYF. The CDR3 bases are TGTGCTAGTGGCACGATCTACGAGCAGTACTTC.

The genes are TRBV10-3 and TRBJ2-1; TRBD1 is a possible D gene (6 bases). The CDR3 spans 15 residues. The ends were cut back, 0 bases at V and 9 bases at J, with 15 bases in the middle. Germline CDR1 ENHRY, CDR2 SYGVKD. Here the CDR3 DNA reads TGTGCCATCAGTGAGTCGGGCCAGGGGTGGCTTGAGCAGTTCTTC. Translation gives CAISESGQGWLEQFF.

A single count supports this clone. V usage is TRBV19 and J usage is TRBJ1-1; D is possibly TRBD1 (6 bases). The CDR3 runs to 15 residues. Germline V gene data show CDR1 as LNHDA and CDR2 as SQIVND (reference sequence). V was cut by 5 bases and J by 0 bases, with 13 bases left in between. DNA for the CDR3: TGTGCCAGTAGTCAGACAGGATACATGAACACTGAAGCTTTCTTT. It codes for CASSQTGYMNTEAFF.

V and J are TRBV7-8 and TRBJ2-5, with 8 nucleotides matching TRBD1. The CDR3 is 16 amino acids. V trimming: 5 bases; J trimming: 3 bases; junction bases outside the gene matches: 11. Germline assignment: CDR1 SGHVS and CDR2 FQNEAQ. The CDR3 region is CASSIFPGQAKETQYF. In DNA, the CDR3 is TGTGCCAGCAGCATATTTCCGGGACAGGCTAAAGAGACCCAGTACTTC.

The V call is TRBV18, the J call TRBJ2-3; 9 bases line up with TRBD1. The V and J ends lost 2 bases and 3 bases, in that order; junction bases with no gene match: 3. The CDR3 length is 15 residues. Germline-derived CDR1 and CDR2 are KGHSH and LQKENI. The CDR3 reads CASSPEDRGTDTQYF. In nucleotides, the CDR3 is TGTGCCAGCTCACCAGAGGACAGGGGTACAGATACGCAGTATTTT.

With regard to this clone: Other DNA sequences within the sample encode an identical CDR3. The chain has TRBV18 and TRBJ2-7; 9 nucleotides line up with TRBD1. The germline gives CDR1 KGHSH, CDR2 LQKENI. V dropped 3 bases and J dropped 1; count of bases not matched to a gene: 7. The CDR3 covers 16 residues. CDR3 residues: CASSPSPGQGSYEQYF. CDR3 nucleotides: TGTGCCAGCTCACCCAGTCCGGGACAGGGTTCCTACGAGCAGTACTTC.

V is TRBV7-9 and J is TRBJ2-7; TRBD1 might be the D (5 bases). V was pared by 5 bases and J by 3 bases, with 14 bases between. CDR1 is SEHNR, CDR2 FQNEAQ, per germline (reference sequence). The CDR3 contains 14 residues. CDR3 sequence reads: CASSLGVGDYEQYF. The CDR3 DNA reads TGTGCCAGCAGCCTAGGGGTTGGAGACTACGAGCAGTACTTC.

This chain joins TRBV27 and TRBJ2-1, with D perhaps TRBD2 (7 bases). V shed 4 bases and J shed 0 bases, with 13 bases lying between them. This CDR3 has 16 residues. Germline V gives CDR1 MNHEY, CDR2 SMNVEV (reference sequence). Here the CDR3 reads CASSYGEGGSYNEQFF. CDR3 in DNA: TGTGCCAGCAGTTATGGGGAGGGGGGCTCCTACAATGAGCAGTTCTTC.

The chain uses TRBV15 and TRBJ2-7; a weak D match, TRBD1 (5 bases). CDR1 is LNHNV, CDR2 YYDKDF, per germline (reference sequence). V gave up 1 base and J gave up 7 bases, with 11 bases separating them. This CDR3 spans 13 amino acids. As DNA, the CDR3 is TGTGCCACCAGCAGAGCGACAGTCCTTGAGCAGTACTTC. Residues: CATSRATVLEQYF.

The chain uses TRBV29-1 and TRBJ2-7; TRBD2 matches 8 bases. Per the germline V gene, CDR1 is SQVTM and CDR2 is ANQGSEA. V was pared by 6 bases and J by 2 bases, with 6 bases of the junction left unmatched. The CDR3 is 13 residues long. CDR3 in amino acids: CSVGAGVPYEQYF. Here the CDR3 DNA reads TGCAGCGTAGGAGCGGGAGTCCCCTACGAGCAGTACTTC.